This T cell receptor (beta chain) came from a study of blood T cell repertoires in COVID-19 (dated by TCRdb to the early 2020s). Describing the broader study: Collaborator samples came from the United States, Italy and Spain and covered acute and convalescent phases of COVID-19. The material from the prospective study consisted of cDNA or gDNA derived from T cells, B-cell-depleted T cells, or PBMCs. The dataset comprised deeply sampled blood TCRbeta repertoires from subjects exposed to, actively infected with, or recovered from COVID-19. The repertoires were released in a freely available public database meant as a resource for research on the immune response to SARS-CoV-2. The samples were drawn from two sources: the first 160 participants of the ongoing ImmuneRACE study, and some 1,300 subjects contributed by 6 global collaborators. Nearly every sample came with metadata listing a de-identified subject ID, COVID-19 status, age in years and sex. Where available, HLA class I and class II types were obtained from metadata supplied by the sample provider rather than from assay-based typing.

The collaborating institutions used their own protocols to collect whole blood in K2EDTA tubes. For TCRbeta analysis, collaborators shipped samples in one of three forms: frozen whole blood, isolated PBMCs, or DNA extracted from either of those sample types. As concerns this clone: Its antigen target is currently unknown. No much larger clone exists at a distance of one base, and base qualities are not known.

What the study reported, not specific to this receptor: The quantity of clinical and demographic metadata differed by source and by participant and was supplied without curation.

Per the germline V gene, MNHEY is the CDR1 and SVGAGI is the CDR2. The V end loses 5 bases and the J end loses 6 bases, and a stretch of 13 bases separates them. The CDR3, from cysteine to phenylalanine, totals 13 residues. Only the CDR3 DNA is retained, 39 bases long and in frame from the first base. TCRbeta CDR3 regions were amplified from genomic DNA using the immunoSEQ Assay, a bias-controlled multiplex PCR. Concerning the study's data processing: The number of nucleated cells in each sample was estimated by amplification of reference gene primers within the assay. Sequence reads were collapsed and filtered to measure the absolute abundance of every unique TCRbeta CDR3 rearrangement. For each sample, productive Simpson clonality was calculated as the square root of Simpson's diversity index over productive rearrangements. This immuneACCESS table, as held by TCRdb, lists in-frame sequences with V and J called but not all clones. Of the missing ones, under half trace to an unresolved V gene in checked studies; the others have no known cause. That table gives V, J and clone size, and the DNA gave D and trimming. The sample data list 150,000 to 200,000 clones, and about 85% of these were observed just once. Together, the top ten hold roughly 21% of the sample.

The rearrangement joined TRBV6-5 to TRBJ1-1; a tentative D call is TRBD1 (6 bases match). This TCR was recovered from a man between 60 and 75 years old with active or convalescent COVID-19. Sequencing input: peripheral blood. For the CDR3, the sequence is CASSKPGTPEAFF. The DNA is TGTGCCAGCAGTAAGCCGGGGACACCTGAAGCTTTCTTT.